This T cell receptor beta chain was profiled in a study of CD8 T cells in Susac syndrome. CDR1 and CDR2 from the germline V gene are GTSNPN and SVGIG (reference sequence). The CDR3 consists of 15 residues. V lost 2 bases to trimming and J lost 0 bases; unmatched junction nucleotides: 3. The RNA input was roughly 0.45 to 1 ug, and it was reverse transcribed with random hexamers. TCRdb used MiXCR to reprocess the immunoSEQ multiplex PCR reads, holding one entry per CDR3 protein. The sample shows 70,000 to 100,000 distinct CDR3 sequences, approximately 96% of them seen only once. The clonotype originates from a human donor with Susac syndrome. The chain links TRBV30 to TRBJ2-1; the match to TRBD2 covers 8 bases. The sequenced sample consisted of CD8+ T cells from PBMCs. In nucleotides, the CDR3 is TGTGCCTGGAGTCTAGCGGGCTTCTCCTACAATGAGCAGTTCTTC. This encodes CAWSLAGFSYNEQFF.